A single sample gave rise to the 17 T cell receptor beta chains below, sequenced in a study of T cell responses to AZD1222 COVID-19 vaccine. Produced via immunoSEQ multiplex PCR; TCRdb's table is partial and in-frame only. The table shows some 130,000 clones, with approximately 88% occurring only once. Sequencing was performed on peripheral blood, taken on day 0 of AZD1222 vaccination. These receptor sequences come from an adult in good health.

The V gene is TRBV6-2 or TRBV6-3, the J gene TRBJ2-6; D unclear. The CDR3 consists of 14 residues. V lost 4 bases, J lost 0 bases, and 4 bases lay in between. CDR1 is MNHEY, CDR2 SVGEGT, per germline. The CDR3 DNA is TGTGCCAGCAGTTTGCACTCTGGGGCCAACGTCCTGACTTTC. This codes for CASSLHSGANVLTF.

The chain has TRBV5-4 and TRBJ2-6, with D maybe TRBD2 (7 bases). Germline V gives CDR1 SGHNT, CDR2 YYREEE (reference sequence). With 3 bases removed from V and 0 bases from J, the gap between germline ends came to 16 bases. The CDR3 has 18 residues. The CDR3 sequence: CASSSGGGSSSGANVLTF. CDR3 nucleotide sequence: TGTGCCAGCAGCTCGGGGGGCGGGTCGAGCTCTGGGGCCAACGTCCTGACTTTC.

This chain joins TRBV18 and TRBJ1-1; a possible D gene is TRBD1 (5 bases). Trimming left V 7 bases short and J 0 bases short, with 9 bases between. The CDR3 is 13 amino acids. Germline V gives CDR1 KGHSH, CDR2 LQKENI. The CDR3 bases are TGTGCCAGCTTGGGGCAATTGAACACTGAAGCTTTCTTT. The encoded protein is CASLGQLNTEAFF.

The genes are TRBV7-9 and TRBJ1-4, with D possibly matching TRBD1 (5 bases). This CDR3 has 16 amino acids. Germline assignment: CDR1 SEHNR and CDR2 FQNEAQ (reference sequence). With 4 bases removed from V and 0 bases from J, the gap between germline ends came to 12 bases. The CDR3 here is CASSSLGGATNEKLFF. CDR3 DNA sequence: TGTGCCAGCAGCTCCTTGGGAGGGGCAACTAATGAAAAACTGTTTTTT.

This clone was recorded once. The rearrangement uses TRBV29-1 and TRBJ1-2; 10 positions agree with TRBD1. The CDR3 totals 13 residues. The germline V gene encodes CDR1 SQVTM and CDR2 ANQGSEA. V was pared by 5 bases and J by 8 bases, with 8 bases of the junction left unmatched. CDR3 region: CSVSPGQGMGYTF. The CDR3 nucleotides read TGCAGCGTTAGCCCGGGACAGGGGATGGGCTACACCTTC.

The genes are TRBV4-2 and TRBJ1-2; D is perhaps TRBD1 (6 bases). There are 16 residues in the CDR3. Germline lookup yields CDR1 LGHNA and CDR2 YNFKEQ. Trimming took off 0 bases at V and 4 bases at J, with 15 bases between the two ends. CDR3 nucleotides: TGTGCCAGCAGCCAAGACGAGCGGGGGGCGACCTATGGCTACACCTTC. Amino acid sequence: CASSQDERGATYGYTF.

Only one count was recorded for this clone. V is TRBV5-4 and J is TRBJ1-1; D not resolved. The CDR3 contains 14 residues. From germline, CDR1 is SGHNT and CDR2 YYREEE (reference sequence). Trimming took off 4 bases at V and 1 base at J, with 11 bases between the two ends. CDR3 nucleotides: TGTGCCAGCAGCCAGAGAAACAGGAACACTGAAGCTTTCTTT. Encoded protein: CASSQRNRNTEAFF.

J is TRBJ2-3 and V is TRBV6-2 or TRBV6-3; 10 bases fit TRBD1. The J segment lost 2 bases and the V segment lost 0 bases, leaving 2 bases of the junction unmatched. The CDR3 is 16 amino acids. Germline assignment: CDR1 MNHEY and CDR2 SVGEGT. The CDR3 protein is CASSYSGTGDTDTQYF. The CDR3 bases are TGTGCCAGCAGTTACTCCGGGACAGGGGACACAGATACGCAGTATTTT.

The chain uses TRBV5-8 and TRBJ1-5; TRBD1 is a possible D gene (5 bases). With 0 bases removed from V and 4 bases from J, the gap between germline ends came to 14 bases. The CDR3 length is 16 residues. Germline V gene sequence: CDR1 SGHTS, CDR2 YDEGEE. The CDR3 protein is CASSLGPGTYNQPQHF. CDR3 DNA sequence: TGTGCCAGCAGCTTGGGACCCGGGACGTATAATCAGCCCCAGCATTTT.

The chain links TRBV6-2 or TRBV6-3 to TRBJ1-2; D uncertain. Trimming stripped 6 bases from V and 2 bases from J, with 28 bases between. CDR1 and CDR2 from the germline V gene are MNHEY and SVGEGT. The CDR3 length is 19 residues. CDR3 amino acids: CASSPKGGVWSHENYGYTF. The CDR3 nucleotides read TGTGCCAGCAGCCCCAAGGGAGGAGTCTGGAGCCATGAGAACTATGGCTACACCTTC.

The chain has TRBV21-1 and TRBJ1-2. TRBV21-1 is flagged as a pseudogene. The CDR3 runs 14 residues. The CDR3 spells CASSKQVNLGGYTF. In nucleotides, the CDR3 is TGTGCCAGCAGCAAACAAGTCAACTTAGGAGGCTACACCTTC.

The chain employs TRBV10-3 and TRBJ2-7, with D perhaps matching TRBD2 (6 bases). Trimming took 6 bases from V and 0 from J, leaving 12 bases between them. Germline CDR1 reads ENHRY; CDR2 reads SYGVKD. CDR3 length: 14 amino acids. CDR3 amino acids: CAIRPAGGSYEQYF. The CDR3 DNA sequence: TGTGCCATCAGGCCCGCCGGGGGCTCCTACGAGCAGTACTTC.

This clone appeared a few times. The rearrangement links TRBV11-2 to TRBJ1-2; 10 bases align to TRBD1. J was trimmed by 5 bases and V by 8 bases; bases with no gene match: 2. The CDR3 covers 12 residues. Germline CDR1 SGHAT, CDR2 FQNNGV. The chain's CDR3 is CASWDRGYGYTF. The CDR3 DNA reads TGTGCCAGCTGGGACAGGGGTTATGGCTACACCTTC. Looking up the rest from reference TRBV11-2 and TRBJ1-2 gives the full variable domain: EAGVAQSPRYKIIEKRQSVAFWCNPISGHATLYWYQQILGQGPKLLIQFQNNGVVDDSQLPKDRFSAERLKGVDSTLKIQPAKLEDSAVYLCASWDRGYGYTFGSGTRLTVV.

In this sample, this clone turned up once. V usage is TRBV6-2 or TRBV6-3 and J usage is TRBJ1-5; D is undetermined. Germline CDR1 and CDR2: MNHEY and SVGEGT. The CDR3 is 13 residues long. Trimming removed 1 base from V and 4 bases from J, with 5 bases in between. CDR3 region: CASSYYGNQPQHF. For the CDR3, the DNA is TGTGCCAGCAGTTACTACGGGAATCAGCCCCAGCATTTT.

Comment on this clone: This same CDR3 is encoded by further DNA sequences in the sample. The V gene is TRBV18, the J gene TRBJ2-7; either TRBD1 or TRBD2 may fit D (5 bases each). Germline assignment: CDR1 KGHSH and CDR2 LQKENI. V was pared by 0 bases and J by 3 bases, with 9 bases between. CDR3 size: 14 residues. For the CDR3, the DNA is TGTGCCAGCTCACCACCGGCAGGGAGCTACGAGCAGTACTTC. It translates to CASSPPAGSYEQYF. Together with reference TRBV18 and TRBJ2-7, the CDR3 gives the full variable domain: NAGVMQNPRHLVRRRGQEARLRCSPMKGHSHVYWYRQLPEEGLKFMVYLQKENIIDESGMPKERFSAEFPKEGPSILRIQQVVRGDSAAYFCASSPPAGSYEQYFGPGTRLTVT.

J is TRBJ1-2 and V is TRBV27, with D perhaps matching TRBD1 (6 bases). In germline, CDR1 is MNHEY, CDR2 SMNVEV (reference sequence). The CDR3 extends over 14 amino acids. Trimming pared 5 bases from V and 7 bases from J, leaving 17 bases between. DNA for the CDR3: TGTGCCAGCAGTCGAAGCAGTGGGGGCGGTGGCTACACCTTC. Translated: CASSRSSGGGGYTF.

V is TRBV6-2 or TRBV6-3 and J is TRBJ2-7; 10 bases are a match to TRBD2. The CDR3 consists of 15 residues. Germline trimming cut 2 bases from V and 0 bases from J; bases unmatched to any gene: 1. Germline values: CDR1 MNHEY, CDR2 SVGEGT. CDR3 bases: TGTGCCAGCAGTTACGGGACTAGCGTCTCCTACGAGCAGTACTTC. Amino acid sequence: CASSYGTSVSYEQYF.